The rows below give T cell receptor beta chains drawn from one sample of a study of early T cells in non-severe SARS-CoV-2 infection. Each CDR3 protein gets one entry after TCRdb re-called the 5' RACE reads with MiXCR. The sample yields 30,000 to 35,000 distinct CDR3 sequences, approximately 4.4% seen once. Sequenced input: whole blood. These receptors were taken from an adult who was a healthcare worker with PCR-confirmed SARS-CoV-2 infection or an uninfected control (not recorded which). Each CDR3 is given without its conserved first and last residue. A row's size may be missing; if present it is once, few, many or a size class.

>many|TRBV20-1|TRBJ2-7
SASSSPYEQY
>many|TRBV11-2|TRBJ2-3
ASSLVAGGSSDTQY
>-|TRBV11-2|TRBJ1-2
ASSSRRQGYGYT
>many|TRBV20-1|TRBJ2-5
SATRQGAGETQY
>many|TRBV20-1|TRBJ2-7
SAEIQGGEQY
>many|TRBV7-8|TRBJ1-1
ASSWMGRNTEAF
>few|TRBV18|TRBJ2-7
ASSLDRVYEQY
>medium-sized|TRBV12-3/TRBV12-4|TRBJ2-1
ASSLNRWNEQF
>-|TRBV7-9|TRBJ2-5
ASSLTAGAERETQY
>many|TRBV9|TRBJ2-7
ASSVWAGAAYEQY
>many|TRBV7-2|TRBJ2-3
ASSTLGQGSTDTQY
>many|TRBV28|TRBJ1-6
ASGQESSYNSPLH
>-|TRBV5-4|TRBJ2-3
ASSLGATGGPTDTQY
>many|TRBV20-1|TRBJ1-4
SARGTGNEKLF
>few|TRBV9|TRBJ2-2
ASSVVGYGELF
>many|TRBV5-4|TRBJ2-4
ASSFSVAKNIQY
>many|TRBV20-1|TRBJ2-2
SALTVTGELF
>-|TRBV28|TRBJ2-7
ASSEPGQKYEQY
>-|TRBV7-9|TRBJ2-3
ASSLRQGYTQY
>few|TRBV7-6|TRBJ2-2
ASSLAVGRTTGELF
>many|TRBV5-1|TRBJ2-3
ASSFGSGGRTDTQY
>few|TRBV10-3|TRBJ2-1
AINLKDSGSYNEQF
>few|TRBV6-2/TRBV6-3|TRBJ1-5
ASSPDGRGNQPQH
>many|TRBV28|TRBJ2-1
ASRPPGLVTV
>few|TRBV28|TRBJ2-7
ASSAPGLAVYEQY
>few|TRBV6-5|TRBJ2-3
ASKIGQGLNTDTQY
>few|TRBV11-2|TRBJ2-5
ASSRTGGYTGTQY
>many|TRBV7-2|TRBJ2-5
ASGPYQETQY
>few|TRBV5-5|TRBJ2-1
ASSLSGVSYNEQF
>many|TRBV6-6|TRBJ1-1
ASSYSRAGTEAF
>many|TRBV5-5|TRBJ2-7
ASNLLAGTTYEQY
>many|TRBV12-3/TRBV12-4|TRBJ1-5
ASSTKAGGASNQPQH